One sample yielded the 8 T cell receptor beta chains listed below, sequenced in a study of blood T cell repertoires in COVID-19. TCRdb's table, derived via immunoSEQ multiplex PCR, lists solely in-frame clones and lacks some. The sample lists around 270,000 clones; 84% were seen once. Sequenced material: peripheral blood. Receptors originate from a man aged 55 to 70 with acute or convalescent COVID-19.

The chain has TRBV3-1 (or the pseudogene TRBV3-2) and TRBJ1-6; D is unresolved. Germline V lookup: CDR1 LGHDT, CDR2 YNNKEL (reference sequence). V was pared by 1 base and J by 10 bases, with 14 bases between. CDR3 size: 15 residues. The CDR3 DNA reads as TGTGCCAGCAGCCAAGGAGGTTCTCATAGGTCACCCCTCCACTTT. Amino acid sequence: CASSQGGSHRSPLHF.

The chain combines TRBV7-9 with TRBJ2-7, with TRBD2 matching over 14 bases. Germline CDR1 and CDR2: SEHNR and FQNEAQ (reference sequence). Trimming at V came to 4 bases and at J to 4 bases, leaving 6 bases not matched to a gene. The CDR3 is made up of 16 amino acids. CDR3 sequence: CASSSQTSGRVYEQYF. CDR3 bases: TGTGCCAGCAGCTCCCAGACTAGCGGGAGGGTATACGAGCAGTACTTC.

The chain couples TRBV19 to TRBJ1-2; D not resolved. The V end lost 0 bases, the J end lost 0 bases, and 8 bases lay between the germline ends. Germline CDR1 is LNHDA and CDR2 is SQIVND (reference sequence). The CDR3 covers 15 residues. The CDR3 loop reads CASSIDAGSNYGYTF. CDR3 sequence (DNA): TGTGCCAGTAGTATAGACGCAGGTTCTAACTATGGCTACACCTTC.

The CDR3 coding sequence is TGTGCCAGCAGCTTAGCGCCTAGCGGGGCGGCCGGGGAGCTGTTTTTT. Amino acids: CASSLAPSGAAGELFF. The chain has TRBV7-6 and TRBJ2-2; 9 bases are a match to TRBD2. The ends lost 0 bases at V and 6 bases at J; junction bases unmatched: 5. Germline V lookup: CDR1 SGHVS, CDR2 FNYEAQ. The CDR3 covers 16 residues.

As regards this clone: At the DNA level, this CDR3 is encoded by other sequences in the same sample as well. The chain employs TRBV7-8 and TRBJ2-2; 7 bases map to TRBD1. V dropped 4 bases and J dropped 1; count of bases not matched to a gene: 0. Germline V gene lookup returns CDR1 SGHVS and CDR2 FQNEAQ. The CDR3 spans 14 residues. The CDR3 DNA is TGTGCCAGCAGCTGGACAGGGAACACCGGGGAGCTGTTTTTT. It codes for CASSWTGNTGELFF. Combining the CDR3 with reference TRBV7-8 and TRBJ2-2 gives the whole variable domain GAGVSQSPRYKVAKRGQDVALRCDPISGHVSLFWYQQALGQGPEFLTYFQNEAQLDKSGLPSDRFFAERPEGSVSTLKIQRTQQEDSAVYLCASSWTGNTGELFFGEGSRLTVL.

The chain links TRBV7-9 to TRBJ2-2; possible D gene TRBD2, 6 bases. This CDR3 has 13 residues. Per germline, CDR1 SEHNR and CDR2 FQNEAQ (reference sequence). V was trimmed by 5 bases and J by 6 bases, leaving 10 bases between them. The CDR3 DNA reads TGTGCCAGCAGCGGGGCGGGGTCCGGGGAGCTGTTTTTT. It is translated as CASSGAGSGELFF.

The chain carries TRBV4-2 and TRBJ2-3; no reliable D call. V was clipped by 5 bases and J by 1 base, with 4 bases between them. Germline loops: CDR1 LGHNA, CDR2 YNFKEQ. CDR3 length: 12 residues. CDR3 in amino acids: CASSAGTDTQYF. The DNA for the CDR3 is TGTGCCAGCAGCGCGGGCACAGATACGCAGTATTTT.

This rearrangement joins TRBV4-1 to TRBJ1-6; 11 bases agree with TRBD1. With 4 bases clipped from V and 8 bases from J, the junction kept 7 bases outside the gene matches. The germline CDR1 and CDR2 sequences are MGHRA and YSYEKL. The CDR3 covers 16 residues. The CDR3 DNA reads TGCGCCAGCAGCCTATACCCGGGACAGGGGGATTCACCCCTCCACTTT. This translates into CASSLYPGQGDSPLHF.